The 32 T cell receptor beta chains listed next were all sequenced from one sample in a study of cytomegalovirus exposure and HLA in healthy donors. PCR involved 60 Vbeta and 13 Jbeta primers. The repertoire was sequenced with immunoSEQ multiplex PCR; TCRdb's copy has only in-frame clones and lacks some. This table has more than 90,000 clones, 65% to 80% appearing once. Sample: PBMCs. Every receptor here comes from a man aged 45-65 years in good health and CMV-seronegative.

The chain is built from TRBV9 and TRBJ1-2, with a possible D match to TRBD1 (6 bases). The V end lost 3 bases, the J end lost 2 bases, and 11 bases lay between the germline ends. Germline V gene sequence: CDR1 SGDLS, CDR2 YYNGEE. There are 14 residues in the CDR3. CDR3 DNA: TGTGCCAGCAGCGAAACAGGGTTGAACTATGGCTACACCTTC. Translation gives CASSETGLNYGYTF.

This sequence joins TRBV11-2 and TRBJ2-5; 9 bases are a match to TRBD2. The CDR3 consists of 15 residues. V gave up 5 bases and J gave up 5 bases; unmatched junction bases: 9. Germline assignment: CDR1 SGHAT and CDR2 FQNNGV. The CDR3 loop reads CASSPIAGVPETQYF. In nucleotides, the CDR3 is TGTGCCAGCAGCCCCATAGCGGGAGTTCCTGAGACCCAGTACTTC.

Only a few counts were recorded for this clone. The chain links TRBV9 to TRBJ2-1, with D tentatively TRBD2 (5 bases). In germline, CDR1 is SGDLS, CDR2 YYNGEE. Trimming shortened V by 0 bases and J by 5 bases, and 15 bases separated the two germline ends. CDR3 length: 16 residues. CDR3 sequence reads: CASSVALRESDNEQFF. The CDR3 DNA reads as TGTGCCAGCAGCGTAGCTCTGAGGGAGTCCGACAATGAGCAGTTCTTC.

The chain recombines TRBV7-9 with TRBJ2-3, with TRBD1 matching over 7 bases. The CDR3 has 13 residues. J gave up 6 bases and V 5 bases, and 5 bases lay outside the gene matches. Germline loops: CDR1 SEHNR, CDR2 FQNEAQ (reference sequence). This CDR3 reads CASSIDRDDTQYF. The CDR3 bases are TGTGCCAGCAGCATTGACAGGGATGATACGCAGTATTTT.

V usage is TRBV28 and J usage is TRBJ1-5, with D possibly being TRBD1 (5 bases). Trimming stripped 7 bases from V and 2 bases from J, with 12 bases between. The CDR3 runs to 14 residues. Per the germline V gene, CDR1 is MDHEN and CDR2 is SYDVKM. DNA for the CDR3: TGTGCCAGCAACGTAGGGGTGGGCAATCAGCCCCAGCATTTT. It codes for CASNVGVGNQPQHF.

The chain uses TRBV21-1 and TRBJ2-5; no check of the table's D call, TRBD1, against the DNA was made. TRBV21-1 is flagged as a pseudogene. CDR3 length: 13 amino acids. The CDR3 loop is CAGHRQGAETQYF. In nucleotides, the CDR3 is TGTGCCGGTCATCGACAGGGGGCGGAGACCCAGTACTTC.

The chain has TRBV6-5 and TRBJ1-2; 7 bases line up with TRBD1. From germline, CDR1 is MNHEY and CDR2 SVGAGI. V lost 7 bases, J lost 6 bases, and 14 bases stayed unmatched. The CDR3 covers 15 residues. CDR3 amino acids: CASTRAKGASDGYTF. The CDR3 nucleotides are TGTGCCAGCACCCGCGCCAAGGGGGCGAGTGATGGCTACACCTTC.

The J gene is TRBJ2-2, the V gene TRBV19; weak D call: TRBD2 (6 bases). The length of the CDR3 is 13 residues. With 4 bases removed from V and 7 bases from J, the gap between germline ends came to 10 bases. Germline lookup yields CDR1 LNHDA and CDR2 SQIVND (reference sequence). The CDR3: CASSTGVLGELFF. CDR3 DNA sequence: TGTGCCAGTAGTACGGGGGTCCTCGGGGAGCTGTTTTTT. Complete variable domain (other parts from reference TRBV19 and TRBJ2-2): DGGITQSPKYLFRKEGQNVTLSCEQNLNHDAMYWYRQDPGQGLRLIYYSQIVNDFQKGDIAEGYSVSREKKESFPLTVTSAQKNPTAFYLCASSTGVLGELFFGEGSRLTVL.

The chain links TRBV7-9 to TRBJ1-2; D might be TRBD1 (6 bases). The CDR3 is 15 residues long. Trimming cost V 5 bases and J 6 bases, with 19 bases left between them. The germline CDR1 and CDR2 sequences are SEHNR and FQNEAQ (reference sequence). CDR3 loop: CASSPTWNRVDGYTF. For the CDR3, the DNA is TGTGCCAGCAGCCCCACCTGGAACAGGGTAGATGGCTACACCTTC.

The gene calls are TRBV28 and TRBJ1-5; D uncertain. Germline V gene lookup returns CDR1 MDHEN and CDR2 SYDVKM. The CDR3 is made up of 13 amino acids. With 4 bases removed from V and 6 bases from J, the gap between germline ends came to 10 bases. This chain's CDR3 is CASSSHGSQPQHF. CDR3 nucleotide sequence: TGTGCCAGCAGTTCCCACGGGAGTCAGCCCCAGCATTTT.

In DNA, the CDR3 is TGTGCCAGCAGCTTAGCGGGAGGCGGCTACACCTTC. Translated, it gives CASSLAGGGYTF. The chain couples TRBV11-1 to TRBJ1-2; D uncertain. Germline V CDR1 and CDR2: SGHAT, FQDESV (reference sequence). There are 12 residues in the CDR3. The V gene lost 0 bases and the J gene lost 8 bases, with 7 bases spanning the gap.

The CDR3 region is CASPSGRGSTDTQYF. In nucleotides, the CDR3 is TGTGCCAGCCCCTCGGGGAGGGGGAGCACAGATACGCAGTATTTT. V is TRBV28 and J is TRBJ2-3; tentatively, D is TRBD2 (7 bases). The V gene lost 8 bases and the J gene lost 0 bases, with 15 bases spanning the gap. Germline V gene sequence: CDR1 MDHEN, CDR2 SYDVKM. The CDR3 loop spans 15 amino acids.

This clone occurred a few times. The V gene is TRBV4-2, the J gene TRBJ1-1, with TRBD1 matching over 7 bases. Germline V gene sequence: CDR1 LGHNA, CDR2 YNFKEQ. The CDR3 length is 16 residues. Trimming at V came to 4 bases and at J to 0 bases, leaving 8 bases not matched to a gene. This chain's CDR3 is CASSLGTVSLNTEAFF. In DNA, the CDR3 is TGTGCCAGCAGCCTGGGGACAGTAAGCTTGAACACTGAAGCTTTCTTT.

The chain recombines TRBV6-6 with TRBJ2-7; 7 positions agree with TRBD2. Germline lookup yields CDR1 MNHNY and CDR2 SVGAGI (reference sequence). CDR3 length: 16 residues. After removal of 2 bases from V and 4 bases from J, the junction contained 11 bases not matched to a gene. The CDR3 is CASSYSDGPGGYEQYF. The CDR3 nucleotides read TGTGCCAGCAGTTACAGTGACGGCCCCGGGGGGTACGAGCAGTACTTC.

The rearrangement joins TRBV4-2 to TRBJ2-7; 9 bases fit TRBD1. The CDR3 sequence is 15 residues long. V dropped 3 bases and J dropped 5; count of bases not matched to a gene: 8. Germline V gene lookup returns CDR1 LGHNA and CDR2 YNFKEQ. The CDR3 region is CASSHPLTGGNEQYF. CDR3 in DNA: TGTGCCAGCAGCCATCCTTTAACAGGGGGCAACGAGCAGTACTTC.

The chain carries TRBV7-2 and TRBJ1-5, with unresolved D. CDR1 SGHTA and CDR2 FQGNSA come from the germline V gene. V was trimmed by 5 bases and J by 2 bases, leaving 4 bases between them. The CDR3 contains 12 residues. CDR3 coding DNA: TGTGCCAGCAGCGGAGGCAATCAGCCCCAGCATTTT. It is translated as CASSGGNQPQHF.

The chain is built from TRBV28 and TRBJ2-2, with 9 nucleotides matching TRBD2. V lost 2 bases to trimming and J lost 0 bases; unmatched junction nucleotides: 1. The CDR3 is made up of 16 amino acids. Looked up from germline, CDR1 is MDHEN and CDR2 is SYDVKM. DNA of the CDR3: TGTGCCAGCAGTTTAAGACTAGCGGCGAACACCGGGGAGCTGTTTTTT. Protein: CASSLRLAANTGELFF.

This clone has just one count. The chain links TRBV7-2 to TRBJ2-2; a possible D gene is TRBD2 (5 bases). V was cut by 2 bases and J by 5 bases, with 15 bases left in between. Per germline, CDR1 SGHTA and CDR2 FQGNSA. The CDR3 spans 16 residues. The CDR3 DNA sequence: TGTGCCAGCAGCTTATCAGGAACCCAGCGGACCGGGGAGCTGTTTTTT. Translation gives CASSLSGTQRTGELFF.

The CDR3 nucleotides read TGCGCCAGCAGCTTGGAGGGACAGGGGATAGGGGAGCAGTTCTTC. Translation: CASSLEGQGIGEQFF. The rearrangement uses TRBV5-1 and TRBJ2-1, with 10 bases fitting TRBD1. With 0 bases clipped from V and 10 bases from J, the junction kept 7 bases outside the gene matches. Germline values: CDR1 SGHRS, CDR2 YFSETQ. This CDR3 has 15 amino acids.

The gene calls are TRBV7-2 and TRBJ1-2; D might be TRBD1 (5 bases). The CDR3 contains 13 residues. With 6 bases removed from V and 2 bases from J, the gap between germline ends came to 10 bases. Germline lookup yields CDR1 SGHTA and CDR2 FQGNSA. The CDR3 DNA reads as TGTGCCAGCAGTGGGGGGGACAACTATGGCTACACCTTC. Encoded protein: CASSGGDNYGYTF. The variable domain in full, completed from reference TRBV7-2 and TRBJ1-2, reads GAGVSQSPSNKVTEKGKDVELRCDPISGHTALYWYRQSLGQGLEFLIYFQGNSAPDKSGLPSDRFSAERTGGSVSTLTIQRTQQEDSAVYLCASSGGDNYGYTFGSGTRLTVV.

This sequence joins TRBV11-2 and TRBJ2-7; no definite D call. Trimming shortened V by 0 bases and J by 6 bases, and 9 bases separated the two germline ends. Germline lookup yields CDR1 SGHAT and CDR2 FQNNGV. This CDR3 is built from 13 residues. CDR3 coding DNA: TGTGCCAGCAGCTTAGATCCAACGGGCGAGCAGTACTTC. As protein: CASSLDPTGEQYF.

This chain uses TRBV4-3 with TRBJ2-7; no firm D call. Germline V lookup: CDR1 LGHNA, CDR2 YSLEER. Trimming removed 1 base at V and 0 bases at J, with 7 bases between. The CDR3 length is 14 residues. The CDR3 sequence: CASSQGGASYEQYF. The CDR3 DNA reads as TGCGCCAGCAGCCAAGGCGGCGCCTCCTACGAGCAGTACTTC.

The rearrangement joins TRBV28 to TRBJ2-3; TRBD1 agrees at 7 bases. With 2 bases clipped from V and 6 bases from J, the junction kept 8 bases outside the gene matches. Per germline, CDR1 MDHEN and CDR2 SYDVKM. The CDR3 is made up of 15 amino acids. CDR3 protein: CASSLVEQGTDTQYF. The DNA for the CDR3 is TGTGCCAGCAGTTTAGTAGAACAGGGGACCGATACGCAGTATTTT.

V usage is TRBV18 and J usage is TRBJ1-2; 8 nucleotides line up with TRBD1. The V gene's germline CDR1 is KGHSH and CDR2 LQKENI. Trimming removed 4 bases from V and 6 bases from J; junction bases left unmatched: 4. The CDR3 sequence is 13 residues long. The CDR3 region has the DNA TGTGCCAGCTCACAATCGACAGGGGATGGCTACACCTTC. It specifies CASSQSTGDGYTF. Using reference TRBV18 and TRBJ1-2 for the parts outside the CDR3, the full variable domain is NAGVMQNPRHLVRRRGQEARLRCSPMKGHSHVYWYRQLPEEGLKFMVYLQKENIIDESGMPKERFSAEFPKEGPSILRIQQVVRGDSAAYFCASSQSTGDGYTFGSGTRLTVV.

The rearrangement joins TRBV13 to TRBJ2-1; TRBD1 is a possible D gene (7 bases). The V end lost 1 base, the J end lost 7 bases, and 20 bases lay between the germline ends. CDR1 is PRHDT, CDR2 FYEKMQ, per germline (reference sequence). This CDR3 spans 17 amino acids. CDR3 sequence: CASSLVGGGVMGNEQFF. The CDR3 DNA follows: TGTGCCAGCAGCTTAGTAGGGGGCGGGGTCATGGGGAATGAGCAGTTCTTC.

DNA for the CDR3: TGTGCCACCAGCAGCCGAACGCAGGGCGGTACTGAAGCTTTCTTT. It translates to CATSSRTQGGTEAFF. The J gene is TRBJ1-1, the V gene TRBV15, with TRBD1 as a possible D gene (5 bases). Per germline, CDR1 LNHNV and CDR2 YYDKDF (reference sequence). Trimming cost V 3 bases and J 5 bases, with 16 bases left between them. The CDR3 consists of 15 residues.

The gene calls are TRBV18 and TRBJ1-1; D gene unclear. V was clipped by 4 bases and J by 1 base, with 7 bases between them. The germline V gene encodes CDR1 KGHSH and CDR2 LQKENI. The length of the CDR3 is 13 residues. In DNA, the CDR3 is TGTGCCAGCTCACGACTAGAGAACACTGAAGCTTTCTTT. Translation: CASSRLENTEAFF.

The chain uses TRBV6-1 and TRBJ2-7, with 7 bases lining up with TRBD1. V was pared by 6 bases and J by 4 bases, with 9 bases of the junction left unmatched. CDR1 and CDR2 from the germline V gene are MNHNS and SASEGT. The CDR3 has 14 residues. Written as DNA, the CDR3 is TGTGCCAGCAGCACGGACAGGTATGGATACGAGCAGTACTTC. This encodes CASSTDRYGYEQYF.

The chain couples TRBV11-3 to TRBJ2-3; 7 bases are a match to TRBD2. J lost 8 bases, V lost 4 bases, and 9 bases had no gene match. The germline gives CDR1 SGHNT, CDR2 YENEEA. This CDR3 is built from 14 residues. In DNA, the CDR3 is TGTGCCAGCAGCTCAGCCGGGGGGAGAGCTACGCAGTATTTT. Its translation is CASSSAGGRATQYF. Using reference TRBV11-3 and TRBJ2-3 for the parts outside the CDR3, the full variable domain is EAGVVQSPRYKIIEKKQPVAFWCNPISGHNTLYWYLQNLGQGPELLIRYENEEAVDDSQLPKDRFSAERLKGVDSTLKIQPAELGDSAVYLCASSSAGGRATQYFGPGTRLTVL.

As regards this clone: The same CDR3 is also encoded by other DNA sequences in this sample. CDR3 amino acids: CASRTGGYGYTF. Here the CDR3 DNA reads TGTGCCAGCAGGACAGGGGGCTATGGCTACACCTTC. The J gene is TRBJ1-2, the V gene TRBV28; 9 nucleotides line up with TRBD1. The CDR3 totals 12 residues. Losses at the gene ends were 6 bases for V and 4 bases for J; bases not matched to a gene: 0. Looked up from germline, CDR1 is MDHEN and CDR2 is SYDVKM.

The chain recombines TRBV28 with TRBJ1-5; 8 bases fit TRBD1. Germline CDR1 MDHEN, CDR2 SYDVKM. There are 13 residues in the CDR3. J lost 9 bases, V lost 8 bases, and 9 bases had no gene match. The CDR3 bases are TGTGCCAGCTTGGACAGGGCGGCCGGGCCCCAGCATTTT. This encodes CASLDRAAGPQHF.

The chain links TRBV30 to TRBJ1-1; 7 positions match TRBD1. The CDR3 is made up of 14 amino acids. Germline V gives CDR1 GTSNPN, CDR2 SVGIG (reference sequence). Trimming removed 3 bases from V and 3 bases from J; junction bases left unmatched: 7. The CDR3 nucleotides are TGTGCCTGGAGCTCCTCGGACAGGTACACTGAAGCTTTCTTT. Encoded protein: CAWSSSDRYTEAFF.